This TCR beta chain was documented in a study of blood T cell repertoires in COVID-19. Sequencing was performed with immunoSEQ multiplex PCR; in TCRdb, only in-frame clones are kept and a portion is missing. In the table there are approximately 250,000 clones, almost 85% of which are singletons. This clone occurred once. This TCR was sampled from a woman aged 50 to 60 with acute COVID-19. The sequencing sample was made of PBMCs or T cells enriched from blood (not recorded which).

The CDR3 loop reads CASSSWTGGSYNEQFF. The CDR3 bases are TGTGCCAGCAGCTCCTGGACAGGGGGCTCCTACAATGAGCAGTTCTTC. The gene calls are TRBV7-8 and TRBJ2-1, with TRBD1 identical over 10 bases. This CDR3 is built from 16 residues. J gave up 0 bases and V 4 bases, and 3 bases lay outside the gene matches. Germline V gene data show CDR1 as SGHVS and CDR2 as FQNEAQ.